This TCR beta chain was sequenced during a study of blood T cell dynamics during melanoma immunotherapy. Described time point: pre-treatment baseline. Patients with prior systemic cancer treatment, concomitant immunosuppressants, or other active malignancies were excluded. Every bulk PBMC sample received the same 350 ng of DNA. Generated by immunoSEQ multiplex PCR, the TCRdb table keeps only in-frame clones and is missing some. The sample records approximately 23,000 clones, roughly 86% being singletons. The CDR3 is made up of 12 amino acids. Germline V gene data show CDR1 as SQVTM and CDR2 as ANQGSEA. Trimming removed 7 bases from V and 2 bases from J, with 11 bases in between.

This sequence was found in a human donor with melanoma. The sequenced sample was blood, obtained from a patient treated with checkpoint blockade. The rearrangement joins TRBV29-1 to TRBJ1-2, with D possibly being TRBD1 (5 bases). In DNA, the CDR3 is TGCAGCGGGGGGGAGCGGAACTATGGCTACACCTTC. Translation: CSGGERNYGYTF.